This is a list of T cell receptor beta chains from one sample in a study of OX40 agonist ivuxolimab in advanced cancers. Profiled with immunoSEQ multiplex PCR; TCRdb holds only in-frame clones, not every one. The sample shows about 84,000 clones, over 85% of them seen only once. Sample: CD4+ or CD8+ T cells sorted from blood, taken in a trial of the OX40 agonist ivuxolimab. These receptor sequences come from an adult with an advanced solid tumor such as melanoma, head and neck, liver or kidney cancer. The CDR3 runs from the conserved cysteine through the conserved F or W. D genes are given only for firm matches. Expanded clones are given a class, and other clones once, few, many or no size at all.

TRBD2	TRBV27	TRBJ2-1	-	CASRTGLTHYNEQFF	TGTGCCAGCAGAACGGGACTAACGCATTACAATGAGCAGTTCTTC
TRBD2	TRBV9	TRBJ2-7	-	CASSPWTSAEQYF	TGTGCCAGCAGCCCCTGGACTAGCGCCGAGCAGTACTTC
TRBD2	TRBV4-3	TRBJ2-1	-	CASSPGLAGGEQFF	TGCGCCAGCAGCCCCGGACTAGCGGGAGGGGAGCAGTTCTTC
-	TRBV14	TRBJ2-1	-	CASSLIQGYEQFF	TGTGCCAGCAGCCTTATACAGGGTTATGAGCAGTTCTTC
-	TRBV7-9	TRBJ1-5	-	CASSSRSYEGGPQHF	TGTGCCAGCAGCTCTCGGTCGTATGAGGGAGGGCCCCAGCATTTT
-	TRBV5-1	TRBJ1-4	-	CASPDGREKLFF	TGCGCCAGCCCCGACGGCCGGGAAAAACTGTTTTTT
-	TRBV7-2	TRBJ1-1	-	CASSTLGRMNTEAFF	TGTGCCAGCAGCACTCTGGGACGGATGAACACTGAAGCTTTCTTT
-	TRBV6-5	TRBJ2-2	-	CASVRSSGELFF	TGTGCCAGCGTGCGATCGTCCGGGGAGCTGTTTTTT
-	TRBV18	TRBJ2-1	-	CASSPPSFAGNEQFF	TGTGCCAGCTCACCACCTAGCTTCGCGGGCAATGAGCAGTTCTTC
TRBD2	TRBV4-3	TRBJ2-6	-	CASSQVRAGVSGANVLTF	TGCGCCAGCAGCCAAGTACGAGCGGGAGTATCTGGGGCCAACGTCCTGACTTTC
-	TRBV6-1	TRBJ1-2	-	CASSEAGLWGYTF	TGTGCCAGCAGTGAAGCGGGCCTTTGGGGCTACACCTTC
-	TRBV7-2	TRBJ2-7	-	CASSLVEGYEQYF	TGTGCCAGCAGCTTAGTTGAGGGGTACGAGCAGTACTTC
TRBD2	TRBV27	TRBJ2-7	-	CASSLITSGSEQYF	TGTGCCAGCAGTTTAATCACTAGCGGGAGCGAGCAGTACTTC
-	TRBV14	TRBJ2-5	-	CASSQEGNRGFGGMETQYF	TGTGCCAGCAGCCAAGAAGGAAACAGGGGGTTCGGGGGGATGGAGACCCAGTACTTC
TRBD1	TRBV7-9	TRBJ1-4	-	CASSPQGAEEKLFF	TGTGCCAGCAGCCCTCAGGGGGCAGAGGAAAAACTGTTTTTT
-	TRBV7-3	TRBJ2-3	-	CASSLAGVGADTQYF	TGTGCCAGCAGCTTAGCTGGAGTTGGAGCAGATACGCAGTATTTT
TRBD1	TRBV30	TRBJ2-7	-	CAWRRQGFREQYF	TGTGCCTGGAGACGACAGGGATTTCGGGAGCAGTACTTC
-	TRBV6-1	TRBJ2-7	-	CASKGSSYEQYF	TGTGCCAGCAAGGGCAGCTCCTACGAGCAGTACTTC
TRBD1	TRBV7-9	TRBJ1-2	-	CASSAGTGGNYGYTF	TGTGCCAGCAGCGCCGGGACAGGGGGCAATTATGGCTACACCTTC
-	TRBV7-9	TRBJ2-1	-	CASSPNTGGFF	TGTGCCAGCAGCCCCAACACCGGAGGGTTCTTC
TRBD1	TRBV7-2	TRBJ2-5	-	CASIGQDGTQYF	TGTGCCAGCATAGGACAGGACGGGACCCAGTACTTC
TRBD2	TRBV7-2	TRBJ2-2	-	CASRGTSGELFF	TGTGCCAGCAGAGGGACTAGCGGGGAGCTGTTTTTT
-	TRBV2	TRBJ2-5	once	CASSEGLGKTQYF	TGTGCCAGCAGTGAAGGCCTGGGGAAGACCCAGTACTTC
TRBD1	TRBV5-1	TRBJ1-1	few	CASSPGTAEAFF	TGCGCCAGCAGCCCTGGGACAGCAGAAGCTTTCTTT
-	TRBV10-1	TRBJ2-3	-	CASSGINTQYF	TGCGCCAGCAGCGGGATAAATACGCAGTATTTT
-	TRBV30	TRBJ1-3	-	CAWSDSENTIYF	TGTGCCTGGAGTGATTCGGAAAACACCATATATTTT
-	TRBV11-2	TRBJ1-5	few	CASSWGPINQPQHF	TGTGCCAGCAGCTGGGGCCCCATAAATCAGCCCCAGCATTTT
TRBD2	TRBV7-6	TRBJ2-2	-	CASSRTSGINTGELFF	TGTGCCAGCAGCAGAACTAGCGGGATTAACACCGGGGAGCTGTTTTTT
TRBD1	TRBV7-9	TRBJ2-7	-	CASSTDRGPYEQYF	TGTGCCAGCAGCACAGACAGGGGGCCCTACGAGCAGTACTTC
-	TRBV27	TRBJ2-2	-	CASSFGDEAGELFF	TGTGCCAGCAGTTTTGGGGACGAGGCCGGGGAGCTGTTTTTT
TRBD1	TRBV9	TRBJ1-1	-	CASSEDRVHTEAFF	TGTGCCAGCAGCGAGGACAGGGTTCACACTGAAGCTTTCTTT
-	TRBV7-9	TRBJ1-1	few	CASISYLNTEAFF	TGTGCCAGCATATCTTACTTGAACACTGAAGCTTTCTTT
-	TRBV5-7	TRBJ2-5	-	CASSFFLPSQETQYF	TGTGCCAGCAGCTTCTTCCTCCCAAGTCAAGAGACCCAGTACTTC